Each of the 30 T cell receptor beta chains below was sequenced from the same sample in a study of shared clonotypes between healthy human individuals. Repertoires were generated with immunoSEQ multiplex PCR, while TCRdb's copy carries only in-frame clones and drops some. The data show around 700,000 clones, roughly 78% seen once. Specimen: memory CD4+ T cells sorted from blood. Stated subset: CD45RA-negative fraction. These TCRs come from a woman aged 25 to 39 in good health.

The chain joins TRBV28 to TRBJ1-5, with a weak D call TRBD1 (5 bases). Germline CDR1 is MDHEN and CDR2 is SYDVKM. V was clipped by 10 bases and J by 5 bases, with 9 bases between them. The CDR3 runs 11 residues. The CDR3: CATGRDQPQHF. The CDR3 coding sequence is TGTGCCACAGGCAGGGATCAGCCCCAGCATTTT. The full variable domain, in which reference TRBV28 and TRBJ1-5 provide the parts outside the CDR3, is DVKVTQSSRYLVKRTGEKVFLECVQDMDHENMFWYRQDPGLGLRLIYFSYDVKMKEKGDIPEGYSVSREKKERFSLILESASTNQTSMYLCATGRDQPQHFGDGTRLSIL.

This clone was counted a few times. V and J are TRBV10-3 and TRBJ2-1; 11 positions match TRBD1. The CDR3 is 16 residues long. Germline-derived CDR1 and CDR2 are ENHRY and SYGVKD. The trim removed 0 bases at V and 7 bases at J, leaving 5 bases unmatched. Written as DNA, the CDR3 is TGTGCCATCAGTGAGTCGTTTGGACAGGGGGCTAATGAGCAGTTCTTC. As protein: CAISESFGQGANEQFF.

This clone has more than one count but fewer than ten. The junction departs from the called germline gene at one end, perhaps through a read error. Other DNA sequences of this sample code for an identical CDR3. The chain uses TRBV7-2 and TRBJ2-5; 10 nucleotides match TRBD2. The germline V gene encodes CDR1 SGHTA and CDR2 FQGNSA. The CDR3 extends over 16 amino acids. CDR3 in amino acids: CASSLGGLAGVETQYF. In nucleotides, the CDR3 is TGTGCCAGCAGTTTAGGGGGGCTAGCGGGAGTGGAGACCCAGTACTTC.

V gene TRBV6-6 combines with J gene TRBJ1-3, with D hard to call. CDR1 is MNHNY, CDR2 SVGAGI, per germline (reference sequence). The CDR3 length is 13 residues. Between the trimmed V and J ends, which lost 5 bases and 4 bases, there was a span of 9 bases. The CDR3 DNA reads TGTGCCAGCAGTGCCGTCACGGGAAACACCATATATTTT. It is translated as CASSAVTGNTIYF.

This chain connects TRBV29-1 to TRBJ2-1, with 9 positions matching TRBD2. This CDR3 region has 16 residues. The V and J ends lost 4 bases and 0 bases, in that order; junction bases with no gene match: 7. Germline CDR1 is SQVTM and CDR2 is ANQGSEA. The CDR3 nucleotides read TGCAGCGTTGTTTTCGCGGGGGGGAGCTCCTACAATGAGCAGTTCTTC. Amino acids: CSVVFAGGSSYNEQFF.

This chain links TRBV4-1 with TRBJ1-2; D remains ambiguous. V was shortened by 1 base and J by 4 bases, with 19 bases between the two germline ends. Germline V lookup: CDR1 MGHRA, CDR2 YSYEKL. This CDR3 comprises 17 residues. CDR3 sequence: CASSQVANKDLTYGYTF. CDR3 bases: TGCGCCAGCAGCCAAGTGGCCAACAAGGACCTCACCTATGGCTACACCTTC.

CDR3 protein: CASSYRTDEKLFF. In nucleotides, the CDR3 is TGTGCCAGCAGTTATCGGACAGACGAAAAACTGTTTTTT. The chain links TRBV6-5 to TRBJ1-4, with a tentative D call TRBD1 (6 bases). V was pared by 3 bases and J by 8 bases, with 10 bases between. From germline, CDR1 is MNHEY and CDR2 SVGAGI. The CDR3 length is 13 residues.

A word on this clone: Other nucleotide sequences in the sample specify the same CDR3. The rearrangement joins TRBV5-1 to TRBJ1-2; D not certain. The V gene's germline CDR1 is SGHRS and CDR2 YFSETQ. V gave up 3 bases and J gave up 5 bases, with 11 bases separating them. This CDR3 has 13 residues. The CDR3 loop is CASSSGERYGYTF. The CDR3 coding sequence is TGCGCCAGCAGCTCGGGAGAGAGGTATGGCTACACCTTC.

The V and J genes are TRBV10-2 and TRBJ2-7; the D gene is possibly TRBD2 (5 bases). V gave up 4 bases and J gave up 2 bases, with 6 bases separating them. Per germline, CDR1 WSHSY and CDR2 SAAADI. CDR3 size: 12 residues. The chain's CDR3 is CASSGRTYEQYF. CDR3 DNA sequence: TGCGCCAGCAGTGGGAGGACCTACGAGCAGTACTTC.

This chain links TRBV6-5 with TRBJ2-7; possibly TRBD1 or TRBD2 for D (5 bases each). The CDR3 consists of 10 residues. Germline V lookup: CDR1 MNHEY, CDR2 SVGAGI. Trimming removed 6 bases from V and 5 bases from J, with 5 bases in between. The CDR3 protein is CASRGDEQYF. DNA for the CDR3: TGTGCCAGCAGGGGGGACGAGCAGTACTTC.

This clone was observed a single time. V gene TRBV11-2 combines with J gene TRBJ2-5, with D perhaps TRBD1 (6 bases). V lost 1 base and J lost 6, with 12 bases in between. Per germline, CDR1 SGHAT and CDR2 FQNNGV. The CDR3 is 14 residues long. As DNA, the CDR3 is TGTGCCAGCAGCTTAGCCCAGGGGTTGAAGACCCAGTACTTC. It specifies CASSLAQGLKTQYF.

This chain joins TRBV18 and TRBJ2-7, with 9 nucleotides matching TRBD1. V was pared by 3 bases and J by 5 bases, with 5 bases of the junction left unmatched. The length of the CDR3 is 14 residues. CDR1 and CDR2 from the germline V gene are KGHSH and LQKENI. The CDR3 region has the DNA TGTGCCAGCTCACCGAGGGACAGGGTGGACGAGCAGTACTTC. This codes for CASSPRDRVDEQYF.

The chain employs TRBV5-1 and TRBJ2-2, with D uncertain. The V and J ends lost 3 bases and 1 base respectively, with 10 bases between them. Germline CDR1 is SGHRS and CDR2 is YFSETQ. This CDR3 has 15 amino acids. CDR3 DNA sequence: TGCGCCAGCAGCTGGAGACACATGAACACCGGGGAGCTGTTTTTT. Translation: CASSWRHMNTGELFF. Full variable domain (outside the CDR3, taken from reference TRBV5-1 and TRBJ2-2): KAGVTQTPRYLIKTRGQQVTLSCSPISGHRSVSWYQQTPGQGLQFLFEYFSETQRNKGNFPGRFSGRQFSNSRSEMNVSTLELGDSALYLCASSWRHMNTGELFFGEGSRLTVL.

The chain links TRBV6-1 to TRBJ2-7; TRBD1 agrees at 8 bases. V lost 6 bases to trimming and J lost 6 bases; unmatched junction nucleotides: 10. This CDR3 contains 14 residues. Germline lookup yields CDR1 MNHNS and CDR2 SASEGT. DNA for the CDR3: TGTGCCAGCAGCACCGACAGGGGAAGGGCCGAGCAGTACTTC. It specifies CASSTDRGRAEQYF.

V is TRBV4-2 and J is TRBJ2-3; TRBD2 aligns across 9 bases. CDR1 is LGHNA, CDR2 YNFKEQ, per germline. V lost 3 bases to trimming and J lost 2 bases; unmatched junction nucleotides: 6. CDR3 length: 16 amino acids. CDR3 amino acids: CASSHVAGALTDTQYF. DNA of the CDR3: TGTGCCAGCAGCCACGTAGCGGGGGCCCTCACAGATACGCAGTATTTT.

This chain uses TRBV18 with TRBJ2-1; TRBD2 might be the D (6 bases). With 3 bases removed from V and 7 bases from J, the gap between germline ends came to 10 bases. Germline V lookup: CDR1 KGHSH, CDR2 LQKENI. This CDR3 comprises 13 residues. In DNA, the CDR3 is TGTGCCAGCTCACCGGGGGGAGAGAATGAGCAGTTCTTC. Its protein product is CASSPGGENEQFF. Supplemented by reference TRBV18 and TRBJ2-1, the full variable domain reads NAGVMQNPRHLVRRRGQEARLRCSPMKGHSHVYWYRQLPEEGLKFMVYLQKENIIDESGMPKERFSAEFPKEGPSILRIQQVVRGDSAAYFCASSPGGENEQFFGPGTRLTVL.

This clone was picked up many times. This chain uses TRBV7-3 with TRBJ2-1, with a tentative D call TRBD1 (6 bases). The germline CDR1 and CDR2 sequences are SGHTA and FQGTGA. V was pared by 4 bases and J by 4 bases, with 8 bases between. The CDR3 has 13 amino acids. The DNA of the CDR3 is TGTGCCAGCAGCTCGGACAGATACAATGAGCAGTTCTTC. This gives the protein CASSSDRYNEQFF.

The chain employs TRBV7-9 and TRBJ2-1, with D tentatively TRBD2 (6 bases). The germline CDR1 and CDR2 sequences are SEHNR and FQNEAQ (reference sequence). This CDR3 comprises 18 residues. V was pared by 1 base and J by 3 bases, with 19 bases between. The CDR3 region is CASSLVWGLPPYYNEQFF. CDR3 bases: TGTGCCAGCAGCTTAGTTTGGGGACTCCCACCCTACTACAATGAGCAGTTCTTC.

This sequence joins TRBV6-6 and TRBJ2-3, with 7 bases identical to TRBD2. Germline loops: CDR1 MNHNY, CDR2 SVGAGI (reference sequence). The CDR3 has 16 residues. J gave up 4 bases and V 0 bases, and 7 bases lay outside the gene matches. The chain's CDR3 is CASSYSGGSAPDTQYF. For the CDR3, the DNA is TGTGCCAGCAGTTACTCTGGCGGGAGTGCCCCAGATACGCAGTATTTT.

J is TRBJ1-5 and V is TRBV18, with 9 bases matching TRBD1. With 6 bases clipped from V and 7 bases from J, the junction kept 7 bases outside the gene matches. Germline assignment: CDR1 KGHSH and CDR2 LQKENI. The CDR3 has 14 residues. The CDR3 region has the DNA TGTGCCAGCTCTCGGGACAGGGAGTACCAGCCCCAGCATTTT. Translated: CASSRDREYQPQHF. The whole variable domain, remainder taken from reference TRBV18 and TRBJ1-5, is NAGVMQNPRHLVRRRGQEARLRCSPMKGHSHVYWYRQLPEEGLKFMVYLQKENIIDESGMPKERFSAEFPKEGPSILRIQQVVRGDSAAYFCASSRDREYQPQHFGDGTRLSIL.

The V and J genes are TRBV29-1 and TRBJ1-1; D not resolved. Looked up from germline, CDR1 is SQVTM and CDR2 is ANQGSEA. The V gene lost 3 bases and the J gene lost 0 bases, with 11 bases spanning the gap. The CDR3 sequence is 14 residues long. Here the CDR3 reads CSVDQAGLNTEAFF. The CDR3 region has the DNA TGCAGCGTTGATCAGGCAGGATTGAACACTGAAGCTTTCTTT.

This clone was detected a few times. The CDR3 reads CASSDQGARSTEAFF. The CDR3 nucleotides read TGCGCCAGCAGTGACCAAGGGGCGAGGAGCACTGAAGCTTTCTTT. The chain recombines TRBV10-1 with TRBJ1-1, with D possibly matching TRBD1 (5 bases). The V end was cut by 3 bases, the J end by 4 bases, with 15 bases between. CDR3 size: 15 residues. The germline gives CDR1 WNHNN, CDR2 SYGVQD (reference sequence).

This clone was detected a few times. The rearrangement uses TRBV10-2 and TRBJ2-3; weak D call: TRBD2 (6 bases). This CDR3 is 14 amino acids long. CDR1 is WSHSY and CDR2 is SAAADI in the germline V gene. Trimming pared 8 bases from V and 2 bases from J, leaving 14 bases between. CDR3 in amino acids: CASGPGLPTDTQYF. For the CDR3, the DNA is TGCGCCAGCGGGCCGGGACTGCCCACAGATACGCAGTATTTT.

This clone was seen a single time. The gene calls are TRBV7-9 and TRBJ1-1; tentatively, D is TRBD1 (5 bases). V lost 5 bases and J 6 bases, leaving 10 bases between the germline ends. Germline lookup yields CDR1 SEHNR and CDR2 FQNEAQ (reference sequence). CDR3 length equals 12 residues. This chain's CDR3 is CASSGQPSEAFF. CDR3 nucleotide sequence: TGTGCCAGCAGCGGACAACCTTCTGAAGCTTTCTTT.

This clone was seen more than once but under ten times. The chain recombines TRBV28 with TRBJ1-2; 7 bases fit TRBD1. Germline V gives CDR1 MDHEN, CDR2 SYDVKM. The CDR3 extends over 16 amino acids. V was clipped by 3 bases and J by 0 bases; unmatched bases: 7. CDR3 in DNA: TGTGCCAGCAGTTTGTACGGGACAGCCGCTAACTATGGCTACACCTTC. This encodes CASSLYGTAANYGYTF.

This chain links TRBV5-1 with TRBJ2-2; 8 bases agree with TRBD1. The CDR3 extends over 14 amino acids. V was clipped by 4 bases and J by 8 bases; unmatched bases: 7. Germline V gene sequence: CDR1 SGHRS, CDR2 YFSETQ. This chain's CDR3 is CASSETGVAGELFF. The CDR3 nucleotides read TGCGCCAGCAGCGAGACAGGGGTCGCAGGGGAGCTGTTTTTT.

This chain links TRBV28 with TRBJ2-7; 7 bases map to TRBD1. The trim removed 5 bases at V and 5 bases at J, leaving 9 bases unmatched. Germline CDR1 is MDHEN and CDR2 is SYDVKM. The CDR3 runs to 14 residues. The CDR3 reads CASSAPVGGHEQYF. The CDR3 region has the DNA TGTGCCAGCAGTGCCCCTGTAGGGGGCCACGAGCAGTACTTC.

This chain uses TRBV30 with TRBJ2-3; 9 positions match TRBD2. This CDR3 region has 18 residues. Germline trimming cut 1 base from V and 3 bases from J; bases unmatched to any gene: 14. In germline, CDR1 is GTSNPN, CDR2 SVGIG (reference sequence). The CDR3 region is CAWSAYPAGSGRTDTQYF. The DNA for the CDR3 is TGTGCCTGGAGTGCCTACCCCGCGGGTAGCGGGAGAACAGATACGCAGTATTTT.

Points on this clone: An end of the junction differs from the germline gene, which may be a read error. Written as DNA, the CDR3 is TGTGCCAGCAGCTTAGTTGCGGGAGACGTTGTCTTC. As protein: CASSLVAGDVVF. The chain employs TRBV7-2 and TRBJ2-1; 7 bases align to TRBD2. CDR1 is SGHTA, CDR2 FQGNSA, per germline. This CDR3 contains 12 residues.

The gene calls are TRBV6-1 and TRBJ2-3; D could derive from TRBD1 or TRBD2 (5 bases each). With 4 bases removed from V and 1 base from J, the gap between germline ends came to 15 bases. The CDR3 covers 16 residues. Germline lookup yields CDR1 MNHNS and CDR2 SASEGT. The chain's CDR3 is CASSARGPGGTDTQYF. For the CDR3, the DNA is TGTGCCAGCAGTGCCCGGGGACCCGGAGGCACAGATACGCAGTATTTT.